These T cell receptor beta chains were read from a single sample in a study of shared clonotypes between healthy human individuals. Sequencing was performed with immunoSEQ multiplex PCR; in TCRdb, only in-frame clones are kept and a portion is missing. The sample lists roughly 2.6 million clones; approximately 92% were seen once. Sequenced material: naive CD4+ T cells sorted from blood. These receptors were obtained from a man aged 18 to 29 in good health. The CDR3 runs from the conserved cysteine through the conserved F or W. A D gene is named only where the DNA matches it firmly. Part of the rows lack a size; the others show once, few, many or a class for expanded clones.

>TRBJ2-7|TRBD2|NA|TRBV19
TGTGCCAGTAGTCTAAGGACTAGCGGGAACGAGCAGTACTTC
CASSLRTSGNEQYF
>TRBJ1-1|NA|NA|TRBV11-3
TGTGCCAGCAGCGCGGGACAGAACACTGAAGCTTTCTTT
CASSAGQNTEAFF
>TRBJ2-1|NA|NA|TRBV7-2
TGTGCCAGCAGCCCGTACGGCCCTTGGAATGAGCAGTTCTTC
CASSPYGPWNEQFF
>TRBJ2-3|NA|NA|TRBV12-5
TGTGCTCCTCAGACCGCTCAGGGTACGCAGTATTTT
CAPQTAQGTQYF
>TRBJ1-2|TRBD1|NA|TRBV7-2
TGTGCCAGCAGCCCCGGACAGGATAACTATGGCTACACCTTC
CASSPGQDNYGYTF
>TRBJ2-3|NA|NA|TRBV5-1
TGCGCCAGCAACCAGGACGGTTCTAGCACAGATACGCAGTATTTT
CASNQDGSSTDTQYF
>TRBJ1-1|NA|NA|TRBV10-1
TGCGCCAGCAGTGAGTCCCCCCTGAACACTGAAGCTTTCTTT
CASSESPLNTEAFF
>TRBJ2-1|NA|NA|TRBV6-1
TGTGCCAGCAGTGAAGGGGTAAGGGCGAATGAGCAGTTCTTC
CASSEGVRANEQFF
>TRBJ2-5|NA|once|TRBV9
TGTGCCAGCAGCGATGGGGGTAGTGCTGAGACCCAGTACTTC
CASSDGGSAETQYF
>TRBJ1-1|NA|NA|TRBV30
TGTGCCTGGAGAGAACATATGAACACTGAAGCTTTCTTT
CAWREHMNTEAFF